The rows below give T cell receptor beta chains drawn from one sample of a study of beta chain features in type 1 diabetes. Generated by immunoSEQ multiplex PCR, the TCRdb table keeps only in-frame clones and is missing some. This table holds around 280,000 clones, approximately 15% found once. Source material: naive CD4+ T cells from blood. Every receptor here comes from a young man with type 1 diabetes. CDR3s include the opening cysteine and the closing phenylalanine or tryptophan. Fields, in order: CDR3 DNA, CDR3 protein, V gene, clone size, J gene, CDR3 length, D gene. D genes are given only for firm matches. Some rows mark clone size as missing; the rest say once, few, many or name a class of expanded clone.

cdr3_nt: TGTGCCAGCAGTTTTTGGGTTGGCGGGGGGGCCTACGAGCAGTACTTC; cdr3_aa: CASSFWVGGGAYEQYF; v_call: TRBV6-6; clone_size: -; j_call: TRBJ2-7; cdr3_length: 16; d_call: TRBD2
cdr3_nt: TGTGCCTGGAGTGTAAAGGGAGCGGGAGGAACAGATACGCAGTATTTT; cdr3_aa: CAWSVKGAGGTDTQYF; v_call: TRBV30; clone_size: few; j_call: TRBJ2-3; cdr3_length: 16; d_call: TRBD2
cdr3_nt: TGTGCCAGCAGCCGCGCGCGGACACCGAACACCGGGGAGCTGTTTTTT; cdr3_aa: CASSRARTPNTGELFF; v_call: TRBV28; clone_size: -; j_call: TRBJ2-2; cdr3_length: 16; d_call: -
cdr3_nt: TGTGCCAGCAGTTTAGCCCAGGGAAGCTACACCTTC; cdr3_aa: CASSLAQGSYTF; v_call: TRBV28; clone_size: -; j_call: TRBJ1-2; cdr3_length: 12; d_call: -
cdr3_nt: TGTGCCAGCAGCTCAATTAGCGGGAAACTAGCCAAAAACATTCAGTACTTC; cdr3_aa: CASSSISGKLAKNIQYF; v_call: TRBV11-2; clone_size: -; j_call: TRBJ2-4; cdr3_length: 17; d_call: TRBD2
cdr3_nt: TGTGCCAGCTCTCGGAGCGGGGAGGAAAAACTGTTTTTT; cdr3_aa: CASSRSGEEKLFF; v_call: TRBV18; clone_size: -; j_call: TRBJ1-4; cdr3_length: 13; d_call: -
cdr3_nt: TGTGCCAGAGGGGGGGGCTCTGGGGCCAACGTCCTGACTTTC; cdr3_aa: CARGGGSGANVLTF; v_call: TRBV7-2; clone_size: few; j_call: TRBJ2-6; cdr3_length: 14; d_call: -
cdr3_nt: TGTGCCAGCAGCCTCGCTGGCCACCAAGAGACCCAGTACTTC; cdr3_aa: CASSLAGHQETQYF; v_call: TRBV7-2; clone_size: -; j_call: TRBJ2-5; cdr3_length: 14; d_call: -
cdr3_nt: TGTGCCAGCTCTAGCCGACAGGGGAGAGAGAACACTGAAGCTTTCTTT; cdr3_aa: CASSSRQGRENTEAFF; v_call: TRBV18; clone_size: -; j_call: TRBJ1-1; cdr3_length: 16; d_call: TRBD1
cdr3_nt: TGCGCCAGCAGCCAAGATCTGGGACAGGGATTCTATGGCTACACCTTC; cdr3_aa: CASSQDLGQGFYGYTF; v_call: TRBV4-3; clone_size: -; j_call: TRBJ1-2; cdr3_length: 16; d_call: TRBD1
cdr3_nt: TGTGCCAGTAGTATGGCGCGGAGCCGGGGGACGAACACTGAAGCTTTCTTT; cdr3_aa: CASSMARSRGTNTEAFF; v_call: TRBV19; clone_size: -; j_call: TRBJ1-1; cdr3_length: 17; d_call: -
cdr3_nt: TGTGCCAGCAGCTCGGGACAGGGGGCTTCCTACGAGCAGTACTTC; cdr3_aa: CASSSGQGASYEQYF; v_call: TRBV28; clone_size: few; j_call: TRBJ2-7; cdr3_length: 15; d_call: TRBD1
cdr3_nt: TGTGCCAGCAGTTCCCCGCAGACTAGGACAGATACGCAGTATTTT; cdr3_aa: CASSSPQTRTDTQYF; v_call: TRBV28; clone_size: -; j_call: TRBJ2-3; cdr3_length: 15; d_call: -
cdr3_nt: TGTGCCAGCAGTTACTCGGGGAGCGGGAGCGAGGAGACCCAGTACTTC; cdr3_aa: CASSYSGSGSEETQYF; v_call: TRBV6-5; clone_size: -; j_call: TRBJ2-5; cdr3_length: 16; d_call: TRBD2
cdr3_nt: TGTGCCTGGAGTGGAGCAGGGCGTCAGCCCCAGCATTTT; cdr3_aa: CAWSGAGRQPQHF; v_call: TRBV30; clone_size: few; j_call: TRBJ1-5; cdr3_length: 13; d_call: -
cdr3_nt: TGTGCCAGCAGCTTGCGGGACGCCTCCTACGAGCAGTACTTC; cdr3_aa: CASSLRDASYEQYF; v_call: TRBV28; clone_size: -; j_call: TRBJ2-7; cdr3_length: 14; d_call: -
cdr3_nt: TGTGCCACTGGGGGGGCGGGAGGAATCCAAGAGACCCAGTACTTC; cdr3_aa: CATGGAGGIQETQYF; v_call: TRBV7-2; clone_size: few; j_call: TRBJ2-5; cdr3_length: 15; d_call: TRBD2
cdr3_nt: TGTGCCAGCAGGGGACAGGCTAACTATGGCTACACCTTC; cdr3_aa: CASRGQANYGYTF; v_call: TRBV2; clone_size: -; j_call: TRBJ1-2; cdr3_length: 13; d_call: TRBD1
cdr3_nt: TGCAGCGTCCATGGACGGGCCGGGCGGGGTTCAGATACGCAGTATTTT; cdr3_aa: CSVHGRAGRGSDTQYF; v_call: TRBV29-1; clone_size: few; j_call: TRBJ2-3; cdr3_length: 16; d_call: -
cdr3_nt: TGTGCCAGCAGCGTAGTGGGGACAGGCAATTCACCCCTCCACTTT; cdr3_aa: CASSVVGTGNSPLHF; v_call: TRBV9; clone_size: -; j_call: TRBJ1-6; cdr3_length: 15; d_call: TRBD1
cdr3_nt: TGTGCCAGCAGCTCCTCTAGCGACTCCTACGAGCAGTACTTC; cdr3_aa: CASSSSSDSYEQYF; v_call: TRBV7-2; clone_size: -; j_call: TRBJ2-7; cdr3_length: 14; d_call: -
cdr3_nt: TGCAGCGTTGGTGGTGGGCTTACTCCCTACGAGCAGTACTTC; cdr3_aa: CSVGGGLTPYEQYF; v_call: TRBV29-1; clone_size: -; j_call: TRBJ2-7; cdr3_length: 14; d_call: -
cdr3_nt: TGTGCCAGCAGTGTACTAGCGGGAGCTCTCTACGAGCAGTACTTC; cdr3_aa: CASSVLAGALYEQYF; v_call: TRBV28; clone_size: -; j_call: TRBJ2-7; cdr3_length: 15; d_call: TRBD2
cdr3_nt: TGTGCCAGCAGTTACTCGATCGGGCAGTTCTTC; cdr3_aa: CASSYSIGQFF; v_call: TRBV6-6; clone_size: -; j_call: TRBJ2-1; cdr3_length: 11; d_call: -
cdr3_nt: TGCGCCAGCAGCCACGGACTAGCGGGGCGCTATCAAGAGACCCAGTACTTC; cdr3_aa: CASSHGLAGRYQETQYF; v_call: TRBV10-2; clone_size: few; j_call: TRBJ2-5; cdr3_length: 17; d_call: TRBD2
cdr3_nt: TGTGCCAGCAGTTTCCCGGGACAGGGGGGTCGGGCTGAAGCTTTCTTT; cdr3_aa: CASSFPGQGGRAEAFF; v_call: TRBV28; clone_size: -; j_call: TRBJ1-1; cdr3_length: 16; d_call: TRBD1
cdr3_nt: TGTGCCAGCAGGGAACGGAGCACTGAAGCTTTCTTT; cdr3_aa: CASRERSTEAFF; v_call: TRBV28; clone_size: -; j_call: TRBJ1-1; cdr3_length: 12; d_call: -
cdr3_nt: TGTGCCAGCAGTCCACCGGACAGGGGTTTGGACGAGCAGTACTTC; cdr3_aa: CASSPPDRGLDEQYF; v_call: TRBV28; clone_size: few; j_call: TRBJ2-7; cdr3_length: 15; d_call: TRBD1
cdr3_nt: TGTGCCAGCAGTCCTACAGGGGGCTGGGGCACTGAAGCTTTCTTT; cdr3_aa: CASSPTGGWGTEAFF; v_call: TRBV28; clone_size: few; j_call: TRBJ1-1; cdr3_length: 15; d_call: TRBD1
cdr3_nt: TGTGCCAGCAGGGAACGGACAGGGAACTACGAGCAGTACTTC; cdr3_aa: CASRERTGNYEQYF; v_call: TRBV2; clone_size: -; j_call: TRBJ2-7; cdr3_length: 14; d_call: TRBD1
cdr3_nt: TGTGCCAGCAGTTTAACAGGGAACACTGAAGCTTTCTTT; cdr3_aa: CASSLTGNTEAFF; v_call: TRBV28; clone_size: few; j_call: TRBJ1-1; cdr3_length: 13; d_call: -
cdr3_nt: TGTGCCAGCAGTGAAGGCAGGTCAGGAGAGACCCAGTACTTC; cdr3_aa: CASSEGRSGETQYF; v_call: TRBV6-1; clone_size: few; j_call: TRBJ2-5; cdr3_length: 14; d_call: -
cdr3_nt: TGTGCCTGGAGTTCACCCGGGACTAGAGGTTACGAGCAGTACTTC; cdr3_aa: CAWSSPGTRGYEQYF; v_call: TRBV30; clone_size: few; j_call: TRBJ2-7; cdr3_length: 15; d_call: TRBD2
cdr3_nt: TGTGCCAGCTCACCCGGACAGGGCGGTAATCAGCCCCAGCATTTT; cdr3_aa: CASSPGQGGNQPQHF; v_call: TRBV18; clone_size: -; j_call: TRBJ1-5; cdr3_length: 15; d_call: TRBD1
cdr3_nt: TGTGCCAGCAGCCGGACAGCGAACACTGAAGCTTTCTTT; cdr3_aa: CASSRTANTEAFF; v_call: TRBV6-5; clone_size: few; j_call: TRBJ1-1; cdr3_length: 13; d_call: -
cdr3_nt: TGTGCCAGCAGTGCTTCGGCTAGCGGTAACACAGATACGCAGTATTTT; cdr3_aa: CASSASASGNTDTQYF; v_call: TRBV2; clone_size: -; j_call: TRBJ2-3; cdr3_length: 16; d_call: TRBD2
cdr3_nt: TGTGCCAGCATCGCTCCACAGGGGGCTCTCTCCGAGCAGTACTTC; cdr3_aa: CASIAPQGALSEQYF; v_call: TRBV28; clone_size: few; j_call: TRBJ2-7; cdr3_length: 15; d_call: TRBD1
cdr3_nt: TGCAGCGTCAATAAGGGGTACGAGCAGTACTTC; cdr3_aa: CSVNKGYEQYF; v_call: TRBV29-1; clone_size: few; j_call: TRBJ2-7; cdr3_length: 11; d_call: -
cdr3_nt: TGTGCCAGCAGCTTGCGGCTAGCGGGCACAGATACGCAGTATTTT; cdr3_aa: CASSLRLAGTDTQYF; v_call: TRBV5-4; clone_size: few; j_call: TRBJ2-3; cdr3_length: 15; d_call: TRBD2
cdr3_nt: TGTGCCCGGAGCCAGAACACTGAAGCTTTCTTT; cdr3_aa: CARSQNTEAFF; v_call: TRBV20-1; clone_size: -; j_call: TRBJ1-1; cdr3_length: 11; d_call: -
cdr3_nt: TGTGCCAGCACCAAAGTCCGGGTAACAGGTATCCAATACAATGAGCAGTTCTTC; cdr3_aa: CASTKVRVTGIQYNEQFF; v_call: TRBV5-4; clone_size: few; j_call: TRBJ2-1; cdr3_length: 18; d_call: -
cdr3_nt: TGCGCCAGCAGGGACAGGGCGGGTAGGACTGAAGCTTTCTTT; cdr3_aa: CASRDRAGRTEAFF; v_call: TRBV4-1; clone_size: once; j_call: TRBJ1-1; cdr3_length: 14; d_call: TRBD1